These 17 T cell receptor beta chains came from one sample sequenced in a study of T cells in women clearing cervical HPV infection (dated by TCRdb to 2016 to 2018). The method was the immunoSEQ multiplex PCR assay. TCRdb carries this immuneACCESS record with in-frame sequences only. Its versions omit some clonotypes, under half of them owing to an unresolved V gene in the studies checked, with the rest unexplained. The table for this sample records about 25,000 clones. In total, the top ten clones hold around 3.5% of the sample. Material: blood buffy coat. These receptors were taken from a woman aged 18 to 75 with a cervical HPV16 infection that either progressed to CIN3+ or cleared (not recorded which).

The DNA read from the CDR3 is TGCAGTGCTAGAGGATCCAGTATAATCCCTGAA. It yields the protein CSARGSSIIPE. The whole CDR3 reads CSARGSSIIPEAFF. The rearrangement joins TRBV20-1 to TRBJ1-1, with D hard to call. The DNA ends 3 residues before the CDR3 does, and the rest of the CDR3 is filled in from the germline J gene. The V end was cut by 1 base, the J end by 6 bases, with 15 bases between. The CDR3 extends over 14 amino acids. Germline lookup yields CDR1 DFQATT and CDR2 SNEGSKA (reference sequence).

In regard to this clone: The read stops 3 residues short of the end of the CDR3; the missing end is completed from the germline J gene. This sequence joins TRBV5-1 and TRBJ2-3; D is possibly TRBD2 (6 bases). This CDR3 is built from 15 residues. Germline values: CDR1 SGHRS, CDR2 YFSETQ. Partial CDR3 DNA: TGCGCCAGCAGCTTGTGGGCTAGCGAGGGAGAGACG. Translated: CASSLWASEGET. The whole CDR3 is CASSLWASEGETQYF.

Worth noting for this clone: From the germline J gene comes the end of the CDR3, since the read stops 3 residues before it. The chain has TRBV7-3 and TRBJ1-2; weak D call: TRBD1 (5 bases). The CDR3 covers 15 residues. Germline CDR1 is SGHTA and CDR2 is FQGTGA. The sequenced CDR3 bases are TGTGCCAGCAGCTTAGCGGGACTAGCTGACAATGAC. Translated: CASSLAGLADND. The whole CDR3 protein reads CASSLAGLADNDYTF.

The DNA read from the CDR3 is TGTGCCAGCAGCTCCGGACACCAAGGGTATTCACCC. Translation gives CASSSGHQGYSP. Given in full, the CDR3 is CASSSGHQGYSPLHF. This chain joins TRBV9 and TRBJ1-6; tentatively, D is TRBD1 (5 bases). The read gets to within 3 residues of the CDR3 end, and the germline J gene fills in the rest. The CDR3 has 15 amino acids. The V end lost 4 bases, the J end lost 8 bases, and 16 bases lay between the germline ends. The germline gives CDR1 SGDLS, CDR2 YYNGEE.

Concerning this clone itself: The DNA ends 3 residues before the CDR3 does, and the rest of the CDR3 is filled in from the germline J gene. The gene calls are TRBV12-3 or TRBV12-4 and TRBJ2-5; D perhaps matches TRBD2 (5 bases). V shed 3 bases and J shed 4 bases, with 15 bases lying between them. The CDR3 loop spans 15 amino acids. Incomplete CDR3 DNA: TGTGCCAGCAGTTTTCGTGGGTTCGCGGGAGAGACC. The encoded protein is CASSFRGFAGET. The whole CDR3 protein reads CASSFRGFAGETQYF.

Turning to this clone: The CDR3 end falls 3 residues outside the read, so it is completed with the germline J gene. The chain employs TRBV18 and TRBJ1-1; tentatively, D is TRBD1 (5 bases). Germline CDR1 KGHSH, CDR2 LQKENI. V was pared by 3 bases and J by 1 base, with 6 bases between. The CDR3 runs to 13 residues. Here the CDR3 reads CASSPGRNTEAFF. CDR3 DNA (partial): TGTGCCAGCTCACCGGGGCGGAACACTGAA.

A remark on this clone: The sequence runs out 3 residues before the end of the CDR3; the remainder is reconstructed from the germline J gene. This chain connects TRBV7-9 to TRBJ1-2; D possibly corresponds to TRBD1 (5 bases). This CDR3 is 14 amino acids long. CDR1 SEHNR and CDR2 FQNEAQ come from the germline V gene (reference sequence). CDR3 bases read: TGTGCCAGCAGCCCCTCCGAGGGGTCTGCGGGC. Translating it yields CASSPSEGSAG. The whole CDR3 reads CASSPSEGSAGYTF.

Concerning this clone: The read is 3 residues too short to cover the CDR3 end, so that end is filled in from the germline J gene. This chain joins TRBV28 and TRBJ2-5; D perhaps matches TRBD2 (7 bases). V was clipped by 7 bases and J by 1 base, with 16 bases between them. This CDR3 has 15 residues. Looked up from germline, CDR1 is MDHEN and CDR2 is SYDVKM. CDR3 sequence reads: CASTSMGGAQETQYF. Partial CDR3 DNA: TGTGCCAGCACCTCCATGGGGGGGGCCCAAGAGACC.

Incomplete CDR3 DNA: TGTGCCAGCAGCTTAGTATTGCAGGGGAACACTGAA. Protein sequence: CASSLVLQGNTE. The CDR3, in full, reads CASSLVLQGNTEAFF. This rearrangement joins TRBV7-8 to TRBJ1-1, with TRBD1 as a possible D gene (5 bases). Read data end 3 residues before the CDR3 end; the end is taken from the germline J gene. Per germline, CDR1 SGHVS and CDR2 FQNEAQ. The germline V and J ends were trimmed by 1 base and 1 base, with 10 bases remaining between them. This CDR3 contains 15 residues.

Regarding this clone: The observed sequence ends 3 residues before the CDR3 terminus, with the missing tail filled in from the germline J gene. The gene calls are TRBV14 and TRBJ2-7; 7 bases match TRBD2. The germline gives CDR1 SGHDN, CDR2 FVKESK. The CDR3 is 13 amino acids. V lost 3 bases and J lost 2; bases outside the gene matches: 1. The covered CDR3 bases are TGTGCCAGCAGCCATGGGACTACCTACGAG. It is translated as CASSHGTTYE. The full CDR3 sequence reads CASSHGTTYEQYF.

Concerning this clone itself: The CDR3 goes on 3 residues after the read ends, and that part is filled in from the germline J gene. V usage is TRBV6-2 or TRBV6-3 and J usage is TRBJ1-2; 7 nucleotides line up with TRBD1. Trimming removed 4 bases from V and 4 bases from J; junction bases left unmatched: 3. This CDR3 contains 13 residues. CDR1 and CDR2 from the germline V gene are MNHEY and SVGEGT. The part of the CDR3 DNA that was read is TGTGCCAGCAGTTCCCGGGACAGCTATGGC. Its translation: CASSSRDSYG. The complete CDR3 reads CASSSRDSYGYTF.

A word on this clone: The read terminates 3 residues before the CDR3 end, so the remaining end is supplied by the germline J gene. The genes are TRBV7-9 and TRBJ2-3; possible D gene TRBD2, 6 bases. Germline V gene sequence: CDR1 SEHNR, CDR2 FQNEAQ (reference sequence). The CDR3 consists of 15 residues. Trimming cost V 3 bases and J 0 bases, with 10 bases left between them. CDR3 DNA (partial): TGTGCCAGCAGCTTCGGACTACCGAGCACAGATACG. This codes for CASSFGLPSTDT. The whole CDR3 sequence is CASSFGLPSTDTQYF. The entire variable domain, with the rest obtained from reference TRBV7-9 and TRBJ2-3, is as follows: DTGVSQNPRHKITKRGQNVTFRCDPISEHNRLYWYRQTLGQGPEFLTYFQNEAQLEKSRLLSDRFSAERPKGSFSTLEIQRTEQGDSAMYLCASSFGLPSTDTQYFGPGTRLTVL.

As concerns this clone: The read ends 3 residues early relative to the CDR3; the germline J gene fills the gap. V and J are TRBV27 and TRBJ2-7; 8 bases match TRBD1. The germline V gene encodes CDR1 MNHEY and CDR2 SMNVEV (reference sequence). The CDR3 covers 16 residues. The V segment lost 2 bases and the J segment 0 bases; nucleotides outside the gene matches: 6. CDR3 in amino acids: CASSLQGASSSYEQYF. The part of the CDR3 DNA that was read is TGTGCCAGCAGTTTACAGGGGGCTTCTAGCTCCTACGAG.

In regard to this clone: Read coverage stops 3 residues before the CDR3 terminus; the germline J gene supplies the remainder. V and J are TRBV7-3 and TRBJ1-2, with D possibly being TRBD1 (5 bases). Trimming took 2 bases from V and 0 from J, leaving 13 bases between them. Germline CDR1 reads SGHTA; CDR2 reads FQGTGA. This CDR3 is built from 16 residues. The CDR3 reads CASSLERGGANYGYTF. The sequenced part of the CDR3 DNA is TGTGCCAGCAGCTTAGAGCGGGGGGGAGCTAACTATGGC.

As concerns this clone: The CDR3 end lies 3 residues beyond the end of the read and is filled in from the germline J gene. The J gene is TRBJ2-7, the V gene TRBV18, with 7 bases fitting TRBD1. CDR1 is KGHSH and CDR2 is LQKENI in the germline V gene. The CDR3 is 15 residues long. Trimming cost V 0 bases and J 6 bases; bases outside gene matches: 8. Here the CDR3 reads CASSPPRQGPSEQYF. The CDR3 bases that were read are TGTGCCAGCTCACCACCTCGACAGGGACCTAGCGAG.

Worth noting for this clone: Sequencing ends 3 residues short of the CDR3 end; the germline J gene provides the rest. The chain uses TRBV6-2 or TRBV6-3 and TRBJ2-7; D tentatively reads TRBD1 or TRBD2 (5 bases each). V was trimmed by 7 bases and J by 2 bases, leaving 9 bases between them. The CDR3 extends over 12 amino acids. Per the germline V gene, CDR1 is MNHEY and CDR2 is SVGEGT. CDR3 in amino acids: CASTRGTYEQYF. The CDR3 DNA, read in part, is TGTGCCAGCACGAGGGGAACCTACGAG.

Comment on this clone: The CDR3 end falls 3 residues outside the read, so it is completed with the germline J gene. The V and J genes are TRBV29-1 and TRBJ1-5; TRBD1 is a possible D gene (6 bases). Trimming removed 7 bases from V and 3 bases from J, with 16 bases in between. CDR3 length: 14 residues. Germline V gives CDR1 SQVTM, CDR2 ANQGSEA. The CDR3 loop is CSAVGGGDNQPQHF. The covered CDR3 bases are TGCAGCGCTGTTGGAGGGGGAGACAATCAGCCC.